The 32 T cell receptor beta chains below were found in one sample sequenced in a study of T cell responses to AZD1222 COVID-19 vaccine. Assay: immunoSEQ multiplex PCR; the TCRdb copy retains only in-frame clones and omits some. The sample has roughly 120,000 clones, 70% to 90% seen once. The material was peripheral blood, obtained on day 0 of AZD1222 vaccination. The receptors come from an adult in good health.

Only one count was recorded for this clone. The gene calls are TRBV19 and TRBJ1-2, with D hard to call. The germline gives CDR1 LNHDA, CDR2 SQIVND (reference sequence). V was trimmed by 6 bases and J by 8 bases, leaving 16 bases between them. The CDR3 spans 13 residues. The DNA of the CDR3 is TGTGCCAGTAGACCTCGCTGGGAGGAGGGCTACACCTTC. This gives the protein CASRPRWEEGYTF.

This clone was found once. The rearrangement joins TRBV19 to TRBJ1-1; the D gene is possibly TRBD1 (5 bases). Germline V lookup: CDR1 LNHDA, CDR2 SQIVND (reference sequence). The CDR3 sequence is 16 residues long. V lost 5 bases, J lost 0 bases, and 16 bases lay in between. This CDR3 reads CASSSGRGRMNTEAFF. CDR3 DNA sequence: TGTGCCAGTAGTTCAGGTAGGGGTAGGATGAACACTGAAGCTTTCTTT.

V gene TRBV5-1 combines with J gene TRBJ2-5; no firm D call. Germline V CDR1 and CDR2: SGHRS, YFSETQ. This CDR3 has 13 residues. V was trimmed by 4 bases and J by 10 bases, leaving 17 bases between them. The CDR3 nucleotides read TGCGCCAGCAGCCCAACGACCCGTCCGGACCAGTACTTC. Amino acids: CASSPTTRPDQYF. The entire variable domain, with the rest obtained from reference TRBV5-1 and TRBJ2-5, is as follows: KAGVTQTPRYLIKTRGQQVTLSCSPISGHRSVSWYQQTPGQGLQFLFEYFSETQRNKGNFPGRFSGRQFSNSRSEMNVSTLELGDSALYLCASSPTTRPDQYFGPGTRLLVL.

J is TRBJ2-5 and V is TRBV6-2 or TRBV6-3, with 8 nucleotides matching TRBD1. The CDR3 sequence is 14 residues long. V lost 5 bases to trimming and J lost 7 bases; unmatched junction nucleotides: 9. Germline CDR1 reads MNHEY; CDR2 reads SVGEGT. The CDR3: CASSPDRVVATQYF. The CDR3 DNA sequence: TGTGCCAGCAGTCCGGACAGGGTCGTGGCGACCCAGTACTTC.

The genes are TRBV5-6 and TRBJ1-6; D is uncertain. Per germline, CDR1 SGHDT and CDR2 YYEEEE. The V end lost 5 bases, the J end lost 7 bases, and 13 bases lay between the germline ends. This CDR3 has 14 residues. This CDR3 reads CASSAGPGNSPLHF. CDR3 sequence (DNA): TGTGCCAGCAGTGCCGGGCCCGGAAATTCACCCCTCCACTTT.

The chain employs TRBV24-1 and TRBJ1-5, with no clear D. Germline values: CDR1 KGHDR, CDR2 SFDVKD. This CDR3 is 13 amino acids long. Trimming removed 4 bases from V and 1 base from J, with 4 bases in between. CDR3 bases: TGTGCCACCAGTGAGGGGAGCAATCAGCCCCAGCATTTT. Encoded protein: CATSEGSNQPQHF.

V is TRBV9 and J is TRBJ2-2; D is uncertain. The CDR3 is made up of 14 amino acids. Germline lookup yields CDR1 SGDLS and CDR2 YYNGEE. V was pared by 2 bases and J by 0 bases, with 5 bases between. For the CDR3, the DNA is TGTGCCAGCAGCGTCGGGCCGAACACCGGGGAGCTGTTTTTT. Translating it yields CASSVGPNTGELFF.

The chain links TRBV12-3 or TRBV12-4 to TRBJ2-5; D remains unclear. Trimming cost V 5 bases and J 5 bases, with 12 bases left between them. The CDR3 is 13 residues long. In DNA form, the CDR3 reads TGTGCCAGCAGTGTCCCCAAAGGGGAGACCCAGTACTTC. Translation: CASSVPKGETQYF.

The CDR3 is CASSVGGVYQETQYF. The CDR3 DNA is TGTGCCAGCAGCGTAGGGGGGGTGTACCAAGAGACCCAGTACTTC. The chain has TRBV9 and TRBJ2-5; TRBD2 might be the D (6 bases). Trimming took 0 bases from V and 0 from J, leaving 9 bases between them. This CDR3 contains 15 residues. CDR1 SGDLS and CDR2 YYNGEE come from the germline V gene.

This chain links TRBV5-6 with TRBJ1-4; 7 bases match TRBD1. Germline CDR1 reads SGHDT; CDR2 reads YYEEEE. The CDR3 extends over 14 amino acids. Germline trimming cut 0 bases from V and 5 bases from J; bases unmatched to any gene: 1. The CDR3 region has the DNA TGTGCCAGCAGCTTGGGGACAGGCAATGAAAAACTGTTTTTT. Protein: CASSLGTGNEKLFF.

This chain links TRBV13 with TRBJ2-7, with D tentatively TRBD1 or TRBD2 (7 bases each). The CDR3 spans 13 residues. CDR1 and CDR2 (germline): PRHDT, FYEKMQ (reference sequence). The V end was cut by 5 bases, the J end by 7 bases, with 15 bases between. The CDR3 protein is CASSPQGRGEQYF. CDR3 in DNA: TGTGCCAGCAGCCCACAGGGGAGGGGGGAGCAGTACTTC.

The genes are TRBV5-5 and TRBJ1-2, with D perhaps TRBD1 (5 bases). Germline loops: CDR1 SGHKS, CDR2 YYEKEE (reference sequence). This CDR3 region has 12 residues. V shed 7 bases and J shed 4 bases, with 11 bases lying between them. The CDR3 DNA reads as TGTGCCAGCGGAGGGGCAGGCTATGGCTACACCTTC. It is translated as CASGGAGYGYTF.

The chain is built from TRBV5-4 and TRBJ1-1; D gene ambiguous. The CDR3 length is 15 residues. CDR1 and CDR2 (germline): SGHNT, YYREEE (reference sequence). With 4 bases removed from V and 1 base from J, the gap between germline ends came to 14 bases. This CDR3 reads CASSPTWTANTEAFF. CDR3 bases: TGTGCCAGCAGCCCTACCTGGACGGCGAACACTGAAGCTTTCTTT.

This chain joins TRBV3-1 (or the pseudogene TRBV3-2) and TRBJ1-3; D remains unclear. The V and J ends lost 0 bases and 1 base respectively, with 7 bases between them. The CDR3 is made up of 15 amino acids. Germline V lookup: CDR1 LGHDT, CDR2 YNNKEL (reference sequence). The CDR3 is CASSQDLGSGNTIYF. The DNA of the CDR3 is TGTGCCAGCAGCCAAGATTTGGGATCTGGAAACACCATATATTTT.

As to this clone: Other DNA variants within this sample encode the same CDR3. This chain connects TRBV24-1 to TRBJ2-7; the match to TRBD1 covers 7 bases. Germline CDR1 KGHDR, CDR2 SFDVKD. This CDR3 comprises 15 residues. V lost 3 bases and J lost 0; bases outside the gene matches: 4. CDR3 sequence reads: CATSDPTGSSYEQYF. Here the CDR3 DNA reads TGTGCCACCAGTGATCCGACAGGGAGCTCCTACGAGCAGTACTTC.

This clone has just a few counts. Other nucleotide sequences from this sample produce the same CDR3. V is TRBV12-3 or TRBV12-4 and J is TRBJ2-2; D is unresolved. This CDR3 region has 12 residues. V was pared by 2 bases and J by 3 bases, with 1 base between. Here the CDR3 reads CASSLHTGELFF. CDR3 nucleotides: TGTGCCAGCAGTTTACACACCGGGGAGCTGTTTTTT.

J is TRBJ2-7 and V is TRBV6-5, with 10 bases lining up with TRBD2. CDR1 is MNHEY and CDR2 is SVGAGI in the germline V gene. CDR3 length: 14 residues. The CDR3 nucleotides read TGTGGTCAGGGGGGACTAGCGCTACCCTACGAGCAGTACTTC. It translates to CGQGGLALPYEQYF.

The CDR3 here is CASSHYHTGELFF. CDR3 nucleotides: TGTGCCAGCAGCCATTACCACACCGGGGAGCTGTTTTTT. This chain links TRBV3-1 (or the pseudogene TRBV3-2) with TRBJ2-2; D uncertain. This CDR3 contains 13 residues. Deletions cut 3 bases from V and 3 bases from J, with 5 bases between. Germline V gene data show CDR1 as LGHDT and CDR2 as YNNKEL (reference sequence).

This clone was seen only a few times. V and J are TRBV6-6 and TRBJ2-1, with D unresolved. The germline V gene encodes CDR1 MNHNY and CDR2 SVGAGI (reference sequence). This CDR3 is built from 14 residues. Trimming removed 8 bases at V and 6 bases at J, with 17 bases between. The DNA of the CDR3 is TGTGCCAGCGTAATTGGCAGAGCCTTCAATGAGCAGTTCTTC. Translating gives CASVIGRAFNEQFF.

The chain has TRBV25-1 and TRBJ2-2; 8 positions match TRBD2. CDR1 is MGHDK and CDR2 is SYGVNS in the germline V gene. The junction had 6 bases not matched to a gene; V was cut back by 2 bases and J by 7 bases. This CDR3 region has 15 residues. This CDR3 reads CASSEQREWSGELFF. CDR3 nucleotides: TGTGCCAGCAGTGAACAGCGGGAGTGGAGCGGGGAGCTGTTTTTT.

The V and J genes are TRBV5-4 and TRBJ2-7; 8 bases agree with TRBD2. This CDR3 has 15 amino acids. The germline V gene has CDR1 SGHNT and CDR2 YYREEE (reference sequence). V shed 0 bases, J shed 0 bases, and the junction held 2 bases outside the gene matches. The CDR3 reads CASSLASGSSYEQYF. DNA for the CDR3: TGTGCCAGCAGCTTGGCCAGCGGGAGCTCCTACGAGCAGTACTTC.

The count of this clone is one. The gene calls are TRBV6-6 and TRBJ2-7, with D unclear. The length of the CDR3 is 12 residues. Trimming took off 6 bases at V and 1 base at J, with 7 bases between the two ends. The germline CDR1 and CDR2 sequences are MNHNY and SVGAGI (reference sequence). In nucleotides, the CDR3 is TGTGCCAGCAGCCCCTTTTCCTACGAGCAGTACTTC. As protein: CASSPFSYEQYF.

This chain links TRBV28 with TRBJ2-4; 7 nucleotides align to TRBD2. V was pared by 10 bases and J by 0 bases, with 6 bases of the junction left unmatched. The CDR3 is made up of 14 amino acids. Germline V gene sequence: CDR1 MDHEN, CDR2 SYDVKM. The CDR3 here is CATWGGSAKNIQYF. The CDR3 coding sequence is TGTGCCACCTGGGGGGGGTCAGCCAAAAACATTCAGTACTTC.

CDR3 sequence: CSVGGYGPYTF. For the CDR3, the DNA is TGCAGCGTTGGTGGTTACGGACCCTACACCTTC. This chain uses TRBV29-1 with TRBJ1-2; D is undetermined. The V and J ends lost 4 bases and 10 bases respectively, with 13 bases between them. The CDR3 has 11 residues. Germline V gives CDR1 SQVTM, CDR2 ANQGSEA.

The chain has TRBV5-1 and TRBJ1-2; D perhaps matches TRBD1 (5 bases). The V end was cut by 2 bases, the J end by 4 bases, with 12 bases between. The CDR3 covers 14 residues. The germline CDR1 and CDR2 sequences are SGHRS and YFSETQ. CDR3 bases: TGCGCCAGCAGCTTAGCAGGGAACGGCTATGGCTACACCTTC. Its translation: CASSLAGNGYGYTF.

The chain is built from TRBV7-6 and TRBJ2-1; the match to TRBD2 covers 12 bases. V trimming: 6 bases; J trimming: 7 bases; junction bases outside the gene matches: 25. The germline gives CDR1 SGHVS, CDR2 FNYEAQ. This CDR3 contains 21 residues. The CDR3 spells CASRADLGQAASGRAKNEQFF. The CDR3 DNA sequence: TGTGCCAGCAGGGCAGACCTGGGACAGGCGGCTAGCGGGAGGGCGAAAAATGAGCAGTTCTTC.

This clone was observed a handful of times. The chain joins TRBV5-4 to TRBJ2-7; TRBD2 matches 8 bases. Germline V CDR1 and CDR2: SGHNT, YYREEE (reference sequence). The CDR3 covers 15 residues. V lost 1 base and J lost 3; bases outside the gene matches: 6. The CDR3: CASSLSPGTSYEQYF. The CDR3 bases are TGTGCCAGCAGCTTGAGCCCCGGGACTAGCTACGAGCAGTACTTC. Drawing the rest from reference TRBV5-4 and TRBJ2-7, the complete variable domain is ETGVTQSPTHLIKTRGQQVTLRCSSQSGHNTVSWYQQALGQGPQFIFQYYREEENGRGNFPPRFSGLQFPNYSSELNVNALELDDSALYLCASSLSPGTSYEQYFGPGTRLTVT.

The CDR3: CASSQAGGLTGELFF. The CDR3 DNA follows: TGTGCCAGCAGCCAAGCGGGAGGTCTCACCGGGGAGCTGTTTTTT. The genes are TRBV3-1 (or the pseudogene TRBV3-2) and TRBJ2-2, with 7 bases lining up with TRBD2. CDR3 length equals 15 residues. J was trimmed by 4 bases and V by 1 base; bases with no gene match: 3. The germline gives CDR1 LGHDT, CDR2 YNNKEL (reference sequence).

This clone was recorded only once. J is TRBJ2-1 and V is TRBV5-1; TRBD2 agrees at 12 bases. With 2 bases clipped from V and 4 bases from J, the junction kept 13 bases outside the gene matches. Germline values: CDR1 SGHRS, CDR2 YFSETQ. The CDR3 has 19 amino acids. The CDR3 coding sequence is TGCGCCAGCAGCTTAACGTTGCTAGCGGGAGGGCGGGGTTACAATGAGCAGTTCTTC. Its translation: CASSLTLLAGGRGYNEQFF.

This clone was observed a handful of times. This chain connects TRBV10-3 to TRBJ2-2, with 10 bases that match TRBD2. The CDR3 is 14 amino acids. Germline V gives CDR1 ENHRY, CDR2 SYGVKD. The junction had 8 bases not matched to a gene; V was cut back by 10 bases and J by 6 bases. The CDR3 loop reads CATAGLAEAGELFF. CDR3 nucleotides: TGTGCCACCGCCGGACTAGCGGAGGCCGGGGAGCTGTTTTTT.

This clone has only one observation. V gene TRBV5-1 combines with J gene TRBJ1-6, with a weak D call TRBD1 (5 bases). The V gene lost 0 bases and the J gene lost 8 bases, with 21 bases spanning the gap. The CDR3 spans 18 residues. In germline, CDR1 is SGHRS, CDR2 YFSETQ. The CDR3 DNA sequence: TGCGCCAGCAGCTTGGGACCGCGGCCAACCCAAGGGGATTCACCCCTCCACTTT. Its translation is CASSLGPRPTQGDSPLHF.

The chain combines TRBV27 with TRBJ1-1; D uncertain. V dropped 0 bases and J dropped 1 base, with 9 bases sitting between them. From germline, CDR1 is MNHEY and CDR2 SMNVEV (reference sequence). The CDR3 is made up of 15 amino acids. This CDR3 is CASSLSGERNTEAFF. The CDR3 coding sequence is TGTGCCAGCAGTTTATCAGGAGAGCGGAACACTGAAGCTTTCTTT.